The present T cell receptor beta chain was sequenced within a study of blood T cells in healthy people across ages. About this clonotype itself: The antigen is undetermined.

Study-wide results and caveats: Using unsorted PBMCs precluded a conclusive naive versus antigen-experienced comparison. It was not known whether donors were CMV positive (a possible confounder of expanded clonotype changes).

This CDR3 has 11 amino acids. The V end was cut by 6 bases, the J end by 6 bases, with 9 bases between. The second PCR ran roughly 7 to 12 cycles with a sample-barcoded 5' primer and J-beta primers. No fewer than 3 million CDR3-containing paired-end reads came from each sample. TCRdb fed the 5' RACE reads into MiXCR, producing one record per CDR3 protein. The sample holds 890,000 or so distinct CDR3 sequences; 62% are singletons and the top ten take around 30%. The sample consisted of blood. The chain uses TRBV12-3 or TRBV12-4 and TRBJ2-7, with D perhaps TRBD1 (5 bases). The sequence came from a man aged 25 to 45 in good health. The CDR3 sequence: CASRSRGEQYF. In DNA form, the CDR3 reads TGTGCCAGCAGGTCTAGGGGCGAGCAGTACTTC.